The source of this T cell receptor beta chain is a study of T cells in localized non-small cell lung cancer. Points from the study as a whole: Appearances in adjacent lung were noted for a median 57 of the top 100 tumor clones. Increased T cell density in blood showed an association with longer overall survival. Uninvolved adjacent lung, not tumor, had the highest T cell clonality.

Method: immunoSEQ multiplex PCR; TCRdb's copy keeps in-frame clones and lacks some. The sample consists of about 1,500 clones, roughly a fifth of them appearing once. CDR3 length: 16 amino acids. V trimming: 5 bases; J trimming: 6 bases; junction bases outside the gene matches: 7. CDR1 and CDR2 from the germline V gene are SGHNT and YENEEA. This clone was detected a few times. Its antigen is unidentified. The source of this sequence is a male donor at least 60 years old with stage I lung adenocarcinoma. Sequencing used lung tumor tissue, obtained before any cancer treatment. The chain combines TRBV11-3 with TRBJ2-2; TRBD2 matches 12 bases. The CDR3 DNA follows: TGTGCCAGCAGCCCCCGCACTAGCGGGGGGCCCGGGGAGCTGTTTTTT. It codes for CASSPRTSGGPGELFF.